The clone carrying this T cell receptor beta chain was seen a few times. Its antigen is still unknown. CDR3 length: 14 residues. The germline V and J ends were trimmed by 0 bases and 7 bases, with 10 bases remaining between them. The germline V gene encodes CDR1 SGDLS and CDR2 YYNGEE. Both iRepertoire HTBI primers and Arm-PCR of CDR3 regions were used to build the TCR beta libraries. Methods used by the authors: In the combined samples, roughly 62 TRBV and some 15 TRBJ segments were identified. MiXCR, applied by TCRdb to the multiplex PCR reads, yields one record per CDR3 protein. In this record, the V and J calls reflect TCRdb's handling and not the investigators' own analysis. The sample has 300,000 to 400,000 distinct CDR3 sequences, more than 15% seen once. The sample belongs to a study of regulatory T cells in long-lasting Graves disease. The time point is: newly diagnosed GD, antithyroid drugs for less than 3 months. PBMC-extracted RNA yielded the TCR library.

Findings of the study overall: The analysis examined peripheral blood only and excluded thyroid tissue. Persistent disease was associated with favored TRBV28 usage and with favored use of TRBJ1-2 and TRBJ2-5. Among the persistent patients, fewer than 3,500 public clonotypes were shared, more than the 950 to 1,000 shared among new patients.

The chain carries TRBV9 and TRBJ2-2; possibly TRBD1 or TRBD2 for D (5 bases each). The clonotype comes from a female donor with Graves disease. The sequencing here drew on peripheral blood mononuclear cells (PBMCs), taken at new diagnosis, from a patient treated with antithyroid drugs. CDR3 in DNA: TGTGCCAGCAGCGTAGCTTGGGACCTCGGGGAGCTGTTTTTT. It is translated as CASSVAWDLGELFF.